This T cell receptor beta chain originates from a study of Ad26.COV2.S vaccination and SARS-CoV-2 variants. The overall study: Donor joined the COV1001 Ad26.COV2.S trial arm. Recipients of Ad26.COV2.S got it intramuscularly, once or twice 56 days apart. Study outcomes and limitations: Researchers reported similar non-spike TCR breadth in vaccine and placebo recipients.

With regard to this clone: As yet, its antigen is unknown.

The sample's treatment: roughly 19 received Ad26.COV2.S at low or high dose, single or two shots; about 5 received placebo; per-sample allocation not given. Day 63 following the first vaccine or placebo injection was when the samples were taken. An Ad26 vector expressing Wuhan-strain SARS-CoV-2 spike constituted the vaccine. TCRdb keeps only in-frame clones here, not all; method: immunoSEQ multiplex PCR. The sample contains some 240,000 clones, approximately 90% of which appear only once. CDR3 length: 14 residues. Germline V gene sequence: CDR1 SGHTA, CDR2 FQGNSA. Trimming took off 1 base at V and 7 bases at J, with 11 bases between the two ends.

The chain joins TRBV7-2 to TRBJ2-1; possibly TRBD2 for D (6 bases). The sample here was peripheral blood, taken in a trial of Ad26.COV2.S vaccine versus placebo. The sequence was collected from a person between 18 and 65 years old who received the Ad26.COV2.S COVID-19 vaccine or a placebo. CDR3 coding DNA: TGTGCCAGCAGCTTAGTTGGTCTAGCGAATGAGCAGTTCTTC. It yields the protein CASSLVGLANEQFF.